These 29 T cell receptor beta chains originate from one sample sequenced in a study of T cell repertoires in cytomegalovirus infection. TCRdb reprocessed the reads with MiXCR, giving one entry per CDR3 protein. The sample comprises around 260,000 distinct CDR3 sequences, roughly 26% of which are singletons, and about 15% rests with the top ten. Sequenced: PBMCs. The source is a human donor in good health (CMV status not recorded). Some clones in this sample may be carry-over from other donors' samples.

This clonotype was counted between two and nine times. The chain couples TRBV29-1 to TRBJ2-1, with unresolved D. Germline lookup yields CDR1 SQVTM and CDR2 ANQGSEA. CDR3 size: 15 residues. The V end lost 4 bases, the J end lost 0 bases, and 13 bases lay between the germline ends. The CDR3 sequence is CSVGLTPSSYNEQFF. The CDR3 coding sequence is TGCAGCGTTGGGTTGACTCCGAGCTCCTACAATGAGCAGTTCTTC.

This clonotype showed up many times. The chain's CDR3 is CASSLAQGFSYEQYF. The CDR3 coding sequence is TGTGCCAGCAGCTTAGCGCAAGGGTTTAGCTACGAGCAGTACTTC. The rearrangement uses TRBV7-2 and TRBJ2-7; no clear D. Trimming shortened V by 0 bases and J by 3 bases, and 12 bases separated the two germline ends. Germline V gene data show CDR1 as SGHTA and CDR2 as FQGNSA. This CDR3 comprises 15 residues.

The sample holds a few counts of this clonotype. The chain is built from TRBV7-2 and TRBJ2-1; 8 bases match TRBD2. Germline V gives CDR1 SGHTA, CDR2 FQGNSA. The CDR3 has 14 amino acids. V was pared by 4 bases and J by 9 bases, with 8 bases of the junction left unmatched. The CDR3, as DNA: TGTGCCAGCAGCTCCACCGCGGGAGGAGGTGAGCAGTTCTTC. Its translation is CASSSTAGGGEQFF.

The J gene is TRBJ1-1, the V gene TRBV25-1; 9 bases line up with TRBD1. Trimming removed 0 bases from V and 5 bases from J; junction bases left unmatched: 1. This CDR3 has 14 amino acids. In germline, CDR1 is MGHDK, CDR2 SYGVNS. The CDR3 sequence: CASSEYGQGTEAFF. As DNA, the CDR3 is TGTGCCAGCAGTGAATATGGACAGGGGACTGAAGCTTTCTTT.

The V gene is TRBV14, the J gene TRBJ2-1; 13 nucleotides agree with TRBD2. The V gene's germline CDR1 is SGHDN and CDR2 FVKESK. After removal of 4 bases from V and 14 bases from J, the junction contained 5 bases not matched to a gene. The CDR3 has 13 amino acids. CDR3 DNA sequence: TGTGCCAGCAGCCTACTAGCGGGGGGGCCTAAGTTCTTC. This translates into CASSLLAGGPKFF.

This clonotype occurred many times. V and J are TRBV6-2 or TRBV6-3 and TRBJ1-2, with 8 bases fitting TRBD1. CDR1 is MNHEY, CDR2 SVGEGT, per germline. Trimming took 9 bases from V and 5 from J; bases not matched to a gene: 5. The CDR3 length is 12 residues. The CDR3 nucleotides are TGTGCCAGTCGGACAGGGTCTTATGGCTACACCTTC. It specifies CASRTGSYGYTF.

This clonotype occurred a few times. CDR3 amino acids: CASSQDNRNTGELFF. In nucleotides, the CDR3 is TGTGCCAGCAGCCAAGATAACAGGAACACCGGGGAGCTGTTTTTT. The V call is TRBV14, the J call TRBJ2-2; no definite D call. Germline V gene lookup returns CDR1 SGHDN and CDR2 FVKESK. The V end lost 0 bases, the J end lost 1 base, and 6 bases lay between the germline ends. The length of the CDR3 is 15 residues. The variable domain in full, completed from reference TRBV14 and TRBJ2-2, reads EAGVTQFPSHSVIEKGQTVTLRCDPISGHDNLYWYRRVMGKEIKFLLHFVKESKQDESGMPNNRFLAERTGGTYSTLKVQPAELEDSGVYFCASSQDNRNTGELFFGEGSRLTVL.

At least ten counts were recorded for this clonotype. The rearrangement links TRBV7-2 to TRBJ2-1; 11 bases are a match to TRBD2. This CDR3 spans 16 amino acids. Germline CDR1 and CDR2: SGHTA and FQGNSA. J was trimmed by 3 bases and V by 4 bases; bases with no gene match: 5. In DNA form, the CDR3 reads TGTGCCAGCAGCTCCCGACTAGCGGGGTTCTACAATGAGCAGTTCTTC. As protein: CASSSRLAGFYNEQFF.

This clonotype was observed many times. The chain links TRBV6-1 to TRBJ2-2; the D gene is possibly TRBD1 (7 bases). Germline V lookup: CDR1 MNHNS, CDR2 SASEGT. V lost 9 bases to trimming and J lost 5 bases, with 19 bases between them. This CDR3 has 15 residues. CDR3 loop: CASRGRTGGTGELFF. The CDR3 nucleotides read TGTGCCAGTCGGGGGAGGACAGGTGGTACCGGGGAGCTGTTTTTT.

This clonotype was observed at least ten times. The CDR3 nucleotides read TGTGCCAGCAGCCCTCGACTAGCGGGGCGGACTAGCACAGATACGCAGTATTTT. Translated: CASSPRLAGRTSTDTQYF. V usage is TRBV7-8 and J usage is TRBJ2-3; 11 bases fit TRBD2. This CDR3 is 18 amino acids long. CDR1 and CDR2 (germline): SGHVS, FQNEAQ. J gave up 0 bases and V 5 bases, and 10 bases lay outside the gene matches.

This clonotype was observed many times. V is TRBV28 and J is TRBJ2-7; D might be TRBD1 (5 bases). This CDR3 contains 16 residues. V lost 2 bases and J lost 0, with 14 bases in between. Germline V gene lookup returns CDR1 MDHEN and CDR2 SYDVKM. The chain's CDR3 is CASSLGVTALSYEQYF. For the CDR3, the DNA is TGTGCCAGCAGTTTAGGCGTGACAGCGCTCTCCTACGAGCAGTACTTC. Combining the CDR3 with reference TRBV28 and TRBJ2-7 gives the whole variable domain DVKVTQSSRYLVKRTGEKVFLECVQDMDHENMFWYRQDPGLGLRLIYFSYDVKMKEKGDIPEGYSVSREKKERFSLILESASTNQTSMYLCASSLGVTALSYEQYFGPGTRLTVT.

About this clonotype: At one boundary the junction diverges from the germline segment, which might be a read error. V is TRBV28 and J is TRBJ1-5; no clear D. The CDR3 sequence is 11 residues long. CDR1 and CDR2 (germline): MDHEN, SYDVKM. The CDR3 DNA sequence: TGTGCCAGCTCTAGGAATCAGACCCAGCATTTT. This sequence encodes CASSRNQTQHF.

The genes are TRBV12-3 or TRBV12-4 and TRBJ2-3, with D possibly matching TRBD1 (5 bases). The CDR3 consists of 14 residues. The germline V and J ends were trimmed by 6 bases and 0 bases, with 10 bases remaining between them. CDR3 sequence reads: CASSPGKSTDTQYF. The CDR3 nucleotides read TGTGCCAGCAGCCCAGGGAAAAGCACAGATACGCAGTATTTT.

This clonotype was counted a few times. This sequence joins TRBV28 and TRBJ2-5; 14 bases align to TRBD2. J gave up 1 base and V 6 bases, and 10 bases lay outside the gene matches. Germline CDR1 MDHEN, CDR2 SYDVKM. The CDR3 has 18 residues. This CDR3 is CASSKTSGRAYSQETQYF. In DNA form, the CDR3 reads TGTGCCAGCAGCAAGACTAGCGGGAGGGCCTATTCCCAAGAGACCCAGTACTTC.

This clonotype was seen only a few times. The rearrangement links TRBV6-5 to TRBJ2-7; D remains ambiguous. The CDR3 runs to 14 residues. Per the germline V gene, CDR1 is MNHEY and CDR2 is SVGAGI. V shed 0 bases and J shed 0 bases, with 6 bases lying between them. The CDR3 spells CASSYSLDSYEQYF. CDR3 DNA sequence: TGTGCCAGCAGTTACTCTCTAGACTCCTACGAGCAGTACTTC.

The chain joins TRBV7-8 to TRBJ2-3, with D perhaps matching TRBD2 (5 bases). The V and J ends lost 4 bases and 4 bases respectively, with 12 bases between them. The germline V gene has CDR1 SGHVS and CDR2 FQNEAQ. The CDR3 consists of 14 residues. The CDR3 nucleotides read TGTGCCAGCAGCTCCCGGGAAGGCCCAGATACGCAGTATTTT. Translated: CASSSREGPDTQYF. Variable domain in full (rest from reference TRBV7-8 and TRBJ2-3): GAGVSQSPRYKVAKRGQDVALRCDPISGHVSLFWYQQALGQGPEFLTYFQNEAQLDKSGLPSDRFFAERPEGSVSTLKIQRTQQEDSAVYLCASSSREGPDTQYFGPGTRLTVL.

The sample holds a few counts of this clonotype. The gene calls are TRBV7-6 and TRBJ2-7; D possibly corresponds to TRBD1 (6 bases). The germline V and J ends were trimmed by 4 bases and 3 bases, with 13 bases remaining between them. Germline loops: CDR1 SGHVS, CDR2 FNYEAQ. This CDR3 is 14 amino acids long. CDR3 nucleotide sequence: TGTGCCAGCAGCTCGGGACAAGGACTCTACGAGCAGTACTTC. The encoded protein is CASSSGQGLYEQYF.

The chain joins TRBV23-1 to TRBJ1-4, with D possibly being TRBD1 (6 bases). TRBV23-1 is placed among ORFs of uncertain function. The CDR3 spans 15 residues. V was clipped by 8 bases and J by 3 bases, with 16 bases between them. CDR3 nucleotide sequence: TGCGCCAGCCCCACCGGGAAGGGGGCTAATGAAAAACTGTTTTTT. It yields the protein CASPTGKGANEKLFF.

The V and J genes are TRBV6-2 or TRBV6-3 and TRBJ1-1; D is perhaps TRBD1 (6 bases). The V gene's germline CDR1 is MNHEY and CDR2 SVGEGT. V lost 6 bases, J lost 7 bases, and 15 bases lay in between. This CDR3 is built from 13 residues. Written as DNA, the CDR3 is TGTGCCAGCAGCCTCCTACAGGGTATTGAAGCTTTCTTT. Its protein is CASSLLQGIEAFF.

V and J are TRBV13 and TRBJ2-5; unclear D gene. The CDR3 has 14 amino acids. V was pared by 1 base and J by 5 bases, with 11 bases between. Germline assignment: CDR1 PRHDT and CDR2 FYEKMQ (reference sequence). This CDR3 is CASSLDLGWETQYF. In DNA form, the CDR3 reads TGTGCCAGCAGCTTAGATCTGGGTTGGGAGACCCAGTACTTC.

The sample holds many counts of this clonotype. The J gene is TRBJ2-1, the V gene TRBV7-2; 9 nucleotides line up with TRBD1. The CDR3 is 12 residues long. The V gene's germline CDR1 is SGHTA and CDR2 FQGNSA. J was trimmed by 15 bases and V by 4 bases; bases with no gene match: 7. This chain's CDR3 is CASSSGTGTLFF. In DNA, the CDR3 is TGTGCCAGCAGCTCCGGGACAGGGACGTTGTTCTTC. Full variable domain (remainder filled in from reference TRBV7-2 and TRBJ2-1): GAGVSQSPSNKVTEKGKDVELRCDPISGHTALYWYRQSLGQGLEFLIYFQGNSAPDKSGLPSDRFSAERTGGSVSTLTIQRTQQEDSAVYLCASSSGTGTLFFGPGTRLTVL.

This clonotype was seen a few times. The DNA of the CDR3 is TGTGCCAGCAGTTTATTGGCTCAGCCCCAGCATTTT. Translated, it gives CASSLLAQPQHF. V is TRBV28 and J is TRBJ1-5; D gene ambiguous. The CDR3 consists of 12 residues. V was cut by 1 base and J by 6 bases, with 4 bases left in between. Germline assignment: CDR1 MDHEN and CDR2 SYDVKM.

This clonotype was counted many times. This chain joins TRBV11-2 and TRBJ1-5; 7 nucleotides agree with TRBD1. The length of the CDR3 is 13 residues. Germline CDR1 and CDR2: SGHAT and FQNNGV. J lost 7 bases, V lost 5 bases, and 5 bases had no gene match. The CDR3 loop reads CASSPDREQPQHF. DNA for the CDR3: TGTGCCAGCAGCCCCGACAGGGAACAGCCCCAGCATTTT.

The chain couples TRBV7-3 to TRBJ1-1; TRBD1 is a possible D gene (6 bases). Germline V gene sequence: CDR1 SGHTA, CDR2 FQGTGA. The CDR3 spans 14 residues. The V end lost 1 base, the J end lost 2 bases, and 8 bases lay between the germline ends. The CDR3 reads CASSLIGGNTEAFF. DNA of the CDR3: TGTGCCAGCAGCTTAATAGGGGGAAACACTGAAGCTTTCTTT.

This clonotype came up many times. V usage is TRBV7-2 and J usage is TRBJ1-5, with D unclear. Germline lookup yields CDR1 SGHTA and CDR2 FQGNSA. The CDR3 contains 14 residues. V lost 5 bases to trimming and J lost 3 bases, with 11 bases between them. The CDR3 nucleotides read TGTGCCAGCAGCCCCGACGGGTTCAATCAGCCCCAGCATTTT. This codes for CASSPDGFNQPQHF.

There are a few counts of this clonotype. The chain couples TRBV29-1 to TRBJ2-1; possibly TRBD1 for D (5 bases). In germline, CDR1 is SQVTM, CDR2 ANQGSEA. V lost 8 bases and J lost 11, with 22 bases in between. This CDR3 has 13 residues. In nucleotides, the CDR3 is TGCAGCCATGGTACAGGCGACCGGGTGAAGCAGTTCTTC. Its translation: CSHGTGDRVKQFF.

The rearrangement uses TRBV20-1 and TRBJ1-5, with D possibly being TRBD1 (6 bases). The CDR3 has 13 residues. Looked up from germline, CDR1 is DFQATT and CDR2 is SNEGSKA (reference sequence). V gave up 3 bases and J gave up 1 base, with 7 bases separating them. The CDR3 here is CSASTGSNQPQHF. The CDR3 nucleotides read TGCAGTGCTAGCACAGGGAGCAATCAGCCCCAGCATTTT.

This rearrangement joins TRBV19 to TRBJ2-5, with D possibly called TRBD1 or TRBD2 (5 bases each). The V gene lost 1 base and the J gene lost 5 bases, with 14 bases spanning the gap. The CDR3 has 15 residues. Germline assignment: CDR1 LNHDA and CDR2 SQIVND (reference sequence). The CDR3 sequence is CASSIGRGMVETQYF. The CDR3 DNA reads TGTGCCAGTAGTATAGGCCGGGGCATGGTGGAGACCCAGTACTTC.

At least ten counts were recorded for this clonotype. The chain joins TRBV20-1 to TRBJ1-2, with TRBD1 matching over 8 bases. The V gene end was trimmed by 6 bases and the J gene end by 4 bases; junction bases not matched to a gene: 16. The CDR3 length is 16 residues. Per the germline V gene, CDR1 is DFQATT and CDR2 is SNEGSKA (reference sequence). The CDR3 coding sequence is TGCAGTGCGTTTGACAGGGGACAAAGAGGAGGCTATGGCTACACCTTC. This gives the protein CSAFDRGQRGGYGYTF.